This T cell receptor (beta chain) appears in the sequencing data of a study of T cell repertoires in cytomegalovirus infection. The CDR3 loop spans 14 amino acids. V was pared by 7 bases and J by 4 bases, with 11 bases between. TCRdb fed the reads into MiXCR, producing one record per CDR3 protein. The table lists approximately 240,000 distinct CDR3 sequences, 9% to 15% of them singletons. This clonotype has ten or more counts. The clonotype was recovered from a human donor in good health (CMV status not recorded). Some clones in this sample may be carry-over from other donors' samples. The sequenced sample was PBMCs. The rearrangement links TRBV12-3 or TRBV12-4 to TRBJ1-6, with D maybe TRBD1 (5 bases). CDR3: CASTVGAYNSPLHF. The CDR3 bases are TGTGCCAGCACCGTAGGGGCTTATAATTCACCCCTCCACTTT.